These 21 T cell receptor beta chains originate from one sample sequenced in a study of cytomegalovirus exposure and HLA in healthy donors (dated by TCRdb to about 2017). Library preparation was by the immunoSEQ multiplex PCR assay. A mixture of 60 forward primers for TCR Vbeta segments and 13 reverse primers for TCR Jbeta segments was used in the multiplex PCR. TCRdb holds this immuneACCESS table with in-frame rearrangements only. Some clones are missing; in checked studies, unresolved V genes explain under half, and the rest has no known cause. This sample is represented by about 160,000 clones; 80% of them were singletons. The ten top clones hold about 4.5% of the sample. The sequencing sample was made of PBMCs. The receptors stem from a young man in good health and CMV-seronegative.

The chain combines TRBV5-6 with TRBJ1-1; D might be TRBD1 (6 bases). With 0 bases removed from V and 5 bases from J, the gap between germline ends came to 11 bases. CDR3 length: 14 amino acids. Germline values: CDR1 SGHDT, CDR2 YYEEEE. The CDR3 here is CASSLAWGLTEAFF. In DNA, the CDR3 is TGTGCCAGCAGCTTGGCTTGGGGGCTGACTGAAGCTTTCTTT.

The V and J genes are TRBV15 and TRBJ1-2; no definite D call. CDR3 length: 18 residues. Deletions cut 1 base from V and 0 bases from J, with 18 bases between. The V gene's germline CDR1 is LNHNV and CDR2 YYDKDF (reference sequence). The CDR3 nucleotides are TGTGCCACCAGCAGAGGCGGACTGTCAGCTTTCTCTAACTATGGCTACACCTTC. It codes for CATSRGGLSAFSNYGYTF.

V gene TRBV10-3 combines with J gene TRBJ2-2; 8 nucleotides line up with TRBD1. J was trimmed by 6 bases and V by 0 bases; bases with no gene match: 3. CDR3 size: 15 residues. Germline-derived CDR1 and CDR2 are ENHRY and SYGVKD. CDR3 residues: CAISESAGQAGELFF. CDR3 in DNA: TGTGCCATCAGTGAGTCTGCGGGACAGGCCGGGGAGCTGTTTTTT.

The J gene is TRBJ1-1, the V gene TRBV30, with D perhaps matching TRBD1 (6 bases). Trimming took 5 bases from V and 5 from J, leaving 18 bases between them. Germline V CDR1 and CDR2: GTSNPN, SVGIG (reference sequence). The CDR3 spans 14 residues. The CDR3 DNA is TGTGCCTGGTTAAAAAGGGGGGGGAGGACTGAAGCTTTCTTT. Its translation is CAWLKRGGRTEAFF.

This clone was counted only a few times. At one boundary the junction diverges from the germline segment, which might be a read error. The chain employs TRBV7-9 and TRBJ1-5, with D uncertain. There are 12 residues in the CDR3. Germline lookup yields CDR1 SEHNR and CDR2 FQNEAQ (reference sequence). As DNA, the CDR3 is TGTTCCAGCAGCTTAAACACCGGGAGCATGTATTTT. This sequence encodes CSSSLNTGSMYF. The full variable domain, completed using reference TRBV7-9 and TRBJ1-5, is DTGVSQNPRHKITKRGQNVTFRCDPISEHNRLYWYRQTLGQGPEFLTYFQNEAQLEKSRLLSDRFSAERPKGSFSTLEIQRTEQGDSAMYLCSSSLNTGSMYFGDGTRLSIL.

V usage is TRBV28 and J usage is TRBJ1-5; weak D call: TRBD1 (5 bases). Germline V gene lookup returns CDR1 MDHEN and CDR2 SYDVKM. The CDR3 runs 15 residues. The ends were cut back, 5 bases at V and 5 bases at J, with 16 bases in the middle. CDR3 amino acids: CASSRHNPGDQPQHF. CDR3 nucleotides: TGTGCCAGCAGTCGTCACAATCCGGGGGATCAGCCCCAGCATTTT.

The gene calls are TRBV18 and TRBJ1-1; D might be TRBD1 (6 bases). Germline V lookup: CDR1 KGHSH, CDR2 LQKENI. Trimming took off 6 bases at V and 0 bases at J, with 17 bases between the two ends. The CDR3 consists of 16 residues. DNA of the CDR3: TGTGCCAGCTCGGTAGGACAGAGGGCTTTGAACACTGAAGCTTTCTTT. Amino acids: CASSVGQRALNTEAFF.

The chain combines TRBV29-1 with TRBJ2-7; maybe TRBD2 (6 bases). Trimming took off 4 bases at V and 7 bases at J, with 14 bases between the two ends. Per the germline V gene, CDR1 is SQVTM and CDR2 is ANQGSEA. This CDR3 has 12 amino acids. DNA of the CDR3: TGCAGCGTTGCGATGAGGAGGGGAGAGCAGTACTTC. It specifies CSVAMRRGEQYF.

The chain uses TRBV29-1 and TRBJ1-5; no reliable D call. V shed 4 bases and J shed 0 bases, with 13 bases lying between them. Germline CDR1 reads SQVTM; CDR2 reads ANQGSEA. There are 15 residues in the CDR3. The DNA for the CDR3 is TGCAGCGTTGGGTCTGCGTCCGGTAGCAATCAGCCCCAGCATTTT. It codes for CSVGSASGSNQPQHF.

The sample holds one count of this clone. This chain connects TRBV2 to TRBJ1-1, with D possibly being TRBD1 (5 bases). The V and J ends lost 3 bases and 2 bases respectively, with 10 bases between them. CDR1 is SNHLY, CDR2 FYNNEI, per germline. This CDR3 is built from 14 residues. CDR3 sequence reads: CASSDETVNTEAFF. The CDR3 region has the DNA TGTGCCAGCAGTGATGAGACAGTCAACACTGAAGCTTTCTTT.

For this clone: At one end, the junction sequence differs from germline, possibly due to a read error. The chain combines TRBV18 with TRBJ2-7; 9 bases agree with TRBD1. Germline loops: CDR1 KGHSH, CDR2 LQKENI. This CDR3 region has 16 residues. The CDR3 spells CASSPLPGTGSIEQYF. The CDR3 nucleotides read TGTGCCAGCTCCCCACTACCGGGGACAGGGTCAATCGAGCAGTACTTC.

The chain links TRBV6-5 to TRBJ1-1; unclear D gene. CDR1 is MNHEY, CDR2 SVGAGI, per germline. This CDR3 has 12 residues. Trimming removed 10 bases from V and 1 base from J, with 10 bases in between. CDR3 in DNA: TGTGCCATCCGGGATGGGAACACTGAAGCTTTCTTT. This encodes CAIRDGNTEAFF.

The J gene is TRBJ2-4, the V gene TRBV6-5; a weak D match, TRBD2 (6 bases). The V and J ends lost 8 bases and 9 bases respectively, with 14 bases between them. Germline loops: CDR1 MNHEY, CDR2 SVGAGI. This CDR3 spans 12 amino acids. The DNA of the CDR3 is TGTGCCAGCCGCCGCGAGGAGGGCATTCAGTACTTC. It encodes CASRREEGIQYF.

The CDR3 region is CASRWTGTNTEAFF. CDR3 nucleotide sequence: TGTGCCAGCAGATGGACAGGGACAAACACTGAAGCTTTCTTT. This chain connects TRBV27 to TRBJ1-1; 8 bases map to TRBD1. Germline V lookup: CDR1 MNHEY, CDR2 SMNVEV (reference sequence). V lost 6 bases to trimming and J lost 2 bases; unmatched junction nucleotides: 5. This CDR3 is built from 14 residues.

This clone was seen only once. The chain employs TRBV30 and TRBJ1-5; D perhaps matches TRBD1 (5 bases). Germline values: CDR1 GTSNPN, CDR2 SVGIG (reference sequence). V was cut by 1 base and J by 9 bases, with 16 bases left in between. There are 14 residues in the CDR3. CDR3 nucleotides: TGTGCCTGGAGTGACGGCAGGGTGCCCTTGCCCCAGCATTTT. This gives the protein CAWSDGRVPLPQHF.

This clone was observed a few times. This chain uses TRBV6-5 with TRBJ1-6; no firm D call. The CDR3 contains 12 residues. With 4 bases removed from V and 7 bases from J, the gap between germline ends came to 5 bases. Germline V gene sequence: CDR1 MNHEY, CDR2 SVGAGI. The CDR3 DNA sequence: TGTGCCAGCAGTTGGAGGAATTCACCCCTCCACTTT. Amino acids: CASSWRNSPLHF.

On this clone itself: Likely a read error: the CDR3 ends without its conserved phenylalanine or tryptophan. The DNA is left out, because the CDR3 cannot be placed on it with certainty; the CDR3 is given as TCRdb lists it. CDR3 protein: CAISESTDAGAPLL. The chain employs TRBV10-3 and TRBJ1-2. The CDR3 sequence runs 14 residues, both termini included. The V gene's germline CDR1 is ENHRY and CDR2 SYGVKD.

This clone came up a few times. The chain uses TRBV27 and TRBJ1-2, with TRBD1 as a possible D gene (5 bases). Trimming left V 6 bases short and J 7 bases short, with 12 bases between. CDR1 is MNHEY and CDR2 is SMNVEV in the germline V gene (reference sequence). CDR3 size: 12 residues. CDR3 sequence reads: CASRARGGGYTF. The CDR3 DNA is TGTGCCAGCAGAGCTAGGGGAGGTGGCTACACCTTC.

The V and J genes are TRBV6-1 and TRBJ1-1, with 7 bases matching TRBD1. Losses at the gene ends were 6 bases for V and 7 bases for J; bases not matched to a gene: 11. Germline V gene sequence: CDR1 MNHNS, CDR2 SASEGT. The CDR3 length is 14 residues. CDR3: CASRPGTALGEAFF. The CDR3 DNA sequence: TGTGCCAGCAGACCGGGGACAGCGCTTGGTGAAGCTTTCTTT.

The chain couples TRBV7-9 to TRBJ2-7; the match to TRBD2 covers 10 bases. CDR1 is SEHNR, CDR2 FQNEAQ, per germline (reference sequence). Trimming took 8 bases from V and 0 from J; bases not matched to a gene: 4. The CDR3 loop spans 14 amino acids. DNA of the CDR3: TGTGCCAGCTCCGGACTAGCGGTCTCCTACGAGCAGTACTTC. Translation gives CASSGLAVSYEQYF.

The V and J genes are TRBV7-8 and TRBJ2-5; 12 bases map to TRBD2. The better agreement between TRBJ2-7 and the DNA end casts doubt on the J call. CDR3 length: 15 amino acids. CDR1 and CDR2 from the germline V gene are SGHVS and FQNEAQ. The CDR3 sequence: CASSLGLAGGYEQYF. The CDR3 DNA sequence: TGTGCCAGCAGCTTAGGCCTAGCGGGAGGGTACGAGCAGTACTTC.